Shown below are 27 T cell receptor beta chains from a single sample sequenced in a study of cytomegalovirus exposure and HLA in healthy donors. The PCR employed 60 Vbeta primers together with 13 Jbeta primers. TCRdb's copy holds only in-frame clones and misses some; the assay was immunoSEQ multiplex PCR. The data show some 150,000 clones, about 70% seen once. Sample: PBMCs. The receptor set was obtained from a woman between 35 and 50 years old in good health and CMV-seronegative.

The chain employs TRBV5-1 and TRBJ1-1; D may be TRBD1 (5 bases). The length of the CDR3 is 16 residues. Trimming stripped 1 base from V and 0 bases from J, with 13 bases between. Germline CDR1 reads SGHRS; CDR2 reads YFSETQ. The DNA of the CDR3 is TGCGCCAGCAGCTTGACAGGAAGGATGATGAACACTGAAGCTTTCTTT. Translated, it gives CASSLTGRMMNTEAFF.

This CDR3 reads CASSPPGTSAYNEQFF. The CDR3 nucleotides are TGTGCCAGCAGCCCTCCCGGGACTAGCGCCTACAATGAGCAGTTCTTC. The rearrangement links TRBV7-8 to TRBJ2-1; 10 bases align to TRBD2. This CDR3 has 16 residues. The V and J ends lost 5 bases and 2 bases, in that order; junction bases with no gene match: 6. Germline V gene lookup returns CDR1 SGHVS and CDR2 FQNEAQ.

The V call is TRBV4-3, the J call TRBJ2-1; possible D gene TRBD2, 5 bases. Deletions cut 4 bases from V and 0 bases from J, with 10 bases between. CDR3 length equals 15 residues. Per the germline V gene, CDR1 is LGHNA and CDR2 is YSLEER. The CDR3 protein is CASSPGGRSYNEQFF. The CDR3 DNA is TGCGCCAGCAGCCCAGGCGGGCGCTCCTACAATGAGCAGTTCTTC.

This chain connects TRBV4-3 to TRBJ1-1; 9 bases map to TRBD1. V shed 4 bases, J shed 3 bases, and the junction held 6 bases outside the gene matches. CDR1 and CDR2 (germline): LGHNA, YSLEER. The CDR3 is 15 amino acids. The CDR3 loop is CASSPGQGDYTEAFF. DNA for the CDR3: TGCGCCAGCAGCCCGGGACAGGGAGACTACACTGAAGCTTTCTTT.

On this clone itself: Its ends do not fully match the called genes, so a read error is possible. In the same sample, other DNA sequences code for this CDR3. The rearrangement uses TRBV5-1 and TRBJ1-1; no reliable D call. CDR1 SGHRS and CDR2 YFSETQ come from the germline V gene. The CDR3 spans 13 residues. CDR3 DNA: TGCGCCAGCAGCTTGGCGGGGAACGCTGAAGCTTTCTTT. Amino acid sequence: CASSLAGNAEAFF.

This clone was detected a few times. The chain carries TRBV4-3 and TRBJ2-1; D perhaps matches TRBD1 (6 bases). The CDR3 consists of 13 residues. Per germline, CDR1 LGHNA and CDR2 YSLEER. V was shortened by 1 base and J by 10 bases, with 11 bases between the two germline ends. CDR3 amino acids: CASSQVQGREQFF. For the CDR3, the DNA is TGCGCCAGCAGCCAAGTCCAGGGGCGAGAGCAGTTCTTC.

The genes are TRBV19 and TRBJ1-1; possibly TRBD1 for D (5 bases). The germline V and J ends were trimmed by 4 bases and 6 bases, with 12 bases remaining between them. This CDR3 is built from 13 residues. Per germline, CDR1 LNHDA and CDR2 SQIVND (reference sequence). CDR3 sequence reads: CASSTQGLAEAFF. DNA of the CDR3: TGTGCCAGTAGTACGCAGGGTTTGGCTGAAGCTTTCTTT.

Only a few counts were recorded for this clone. The chain has TRBV10-2 and TRBJ2-3, with TRBD2 matching 8 bases. With V trimmed by 6 bases and J by 5 bases, 7 bases remained unmatched. Germline V lookup: CDR1 WSHSY, CDR2 SAAADI. This CDR3 has 14 amino acids. CDR3 protein: CASRSAGGGDTQYF. For the CDR3, the DNA is TGCGCCAGCAGAAGCGCGGGGGGCGGAGATACGCAGTATTTT.

The chain is built from TRBV5-1 and TRBJ2-7, with 10 positions matching TRBD1. This CDR3 comprises 13 residues. Trimming at V came to 7 bases and at J to 3 bases, leaving 4 bases not matched to a gene. Germline V gene data show CDR1 as SGHRS and CDR2 as YFSETQ. The CDR3 loop is CASSRDRGYEQYF. The CDR3 DNA reads as TGCGCCAGCTCGAGGGACAGGGGCTACGAGCAGTACTTC.

V usage is TRBV5-3 and J usage is TRBJ2-2, with 12 bases matching TRBD1. TRBV5-3 is an open reading frame whose function is uncertain. V lost 4 bases, J lost 5 bases, and 9 bases stayed unmatched. The CDR3 contains 17 residues. This CDR3 is CARSNPRDRGQTGELFF. The CDR3 nucleotides are TGTGCCAGAAGCAATCCTAGGGACAGGGGGCAAACCGGGGAGCTGTTTTTT.

This clone was observed a few times. This chain links TRBV15 with TRBJ2-7; D call uncertain. CDR1 is LNHNV and CDR2 is YYDKDF in the germline V gene (reference sequence). Trimming pared 1 base from V and 6 bases from J, leaving 4 bases between. The CDR3 covers 11 residues. CDR3 sequence reads: CATSRGGEQYF. CDR3 nucleotide sequence: TGTGCCACCAGCAGAGGAGGCGAGCAGTACTTC.

This chain uses TRBV5-4 with TRBJ2-2; the D gene is possibly TRBD1 (5 bases). The ends were cut back, 1 base at V and 2 bases at J, with 12 bases in the middle. This CDR3 contains 16 residues. In germline, CDR1 is SGHNT, CDR2 YYREEE (reference sequence). The CDR3 DNA reads as TGTGCCAGCAGCTTGATGGCAGGGTTAAACACCGGGGAGCTGTTTTTT. It translates to CASSLMAGLNTGELFF. The full variable domain, in which reference TRBV5-4 and TRBJ2-2 provide the parts outside the CDR3, is ETGVTQSPTHLIKTRGQQVTLRCSSQSGHNTVSWYQQALGQGPQFIFQYYREEENGRGNFPPRFSGLQFPNYSSELNVNALELDDSALYLCASSLMAGLNTGELFFGEGSRLTVL.

The gene calls are TRBV28 and TRBJ2-1; D remains unclear. There are 11 residues in the CDR3. Trimming shortened V by 6 bases and J by 10 bases, and 10 bases separated the two germline ends. The germline V gene has CDR1 MDHEN and CDR2 SYDVKM. The CDR3 coding sequence is TGTGCCAGCAGAAAGGCCAGGGAGCAGTTCTTC. It translates to CASRKAREQFF.

This clone has a handful of counts. This rearrangement joins TRBV5-5 to TRBJ1-1; 8 positions match TRBD1. The CDR3 consists of 17 residues. V lost 1 base to trimming and J lost 1 base; unmatched junction nucleotides: 9. The V gene's germline CDR1 is SGHKS and CDR2 YYEKEE (reference sequence). CDR3 protein: CASSLTGTGPKNTEAFF. The CDR3 bases are TGTGCCAGCAGCTTGACCGGGACAGGCCCCAAGAACACTGAAGCTTTCTTT.

The chain is built from TRBV7-2 and TRBJ2-5, with a tentative D call TRBD1 (6 bases). This CDR3 is built from 13 residues. Germline V gives CDR1 SGHTA, CDR2 FQGNSA. Trimming removed 2 bases from V and 4 bases from J, with 8 bases in between. The CDR3 DNA sequence: TGTGCCAGCAGCTTACAACAGGGAGAGACCCAGTACTTC. Amino acid sequence: CASSLQQGETQYF.

The chain joins TRBV10-3 to TRBJ2-5; 7 bases are a match to TRBD1. The CDR3 has 12 residues. V shed 11 bases, J shed 1 base, and the junction held 4 bases outside the gene matches. CDR1 and CDR2 from the germline V gene are ENHRY and SYGVKD. CDR3 protein: CAVGQVQETQYF. DNA for the CDR3: TGTGCCGTAGGACAGGTCCAAGAGACCCAGTACTTC.

The chain recombines TRBV6-1 with TRBJ2-2; 9 bases line up with TRBD1. Looked up from germline, CDR1 is MNHNS and CDR2 is SASEGT. This CDR3 has 16 residues. The junction had 6 bases not matched to a gene; V was cut back by 1 base and J by 6 bases. In DNA form, the CDR3 reads TGTGCCAGCAGTGAAGGACAGGGGGATAACCCCGGGGAGCTGTTTTTT. This encodes CASSEGQGDNPGELFF.

The chain is built from TRBV5-4 and TRBJ1-3, with a weak D call TRBD1 (6 bases). V was trimmed by 0 bases and J by 3 bases, leaving 10 bases between them. The CDR3 is 15 residues long. Germline assignment: CDR1 SGHNT and CDR2 YYREEE (reference sequence). This chain's CDR3 is CASSLGGGGGNTIYF. CDR3 DNA: TGTGCCAGCAGCTTGGGCGGGGGCGGTGGAAACACCATATATTTT.

This chain joins TRBV28 and TRBJ1-1, with 10 bases lining up with TRBD1. Trimming removed 1 base from V and 4 bases from J; junction bases left unmatched: 9. The CDR3 loop spans 17 amino acids. CDR1 and CDR2 from the germline V gene are MDHEN and SYDVKM. CDR3 in DNA: TGTGCCAGCAGTTTATCAACCGGACAGGGGGTGCGCACTGAAGCTTTCTTT. The encoded protein is CASSLSTGQGVRTEAFF.

The chain uses TRBV18 and TRBJ1-1; 11 nucleotides agree with TRBD1. The CDR3 covers 16 residues. Germline V lookup: CDR1 KGHSH, CDR2 LQKENI. V gave up 2 bases and J gave up 5 bases; unmatched junction bases: 7. As DNA, the CDR3 is TGTGCCAGCTCACCAGGGACAGGGGGTCAAGTAACTGAAGCTTTCTTT. Residues: CASSPGTGGQVTEAFF.

The chain combines TRBV19 with TRBJ1-3, with TRBD1 as a possible D gene (5 bases). Germline V CDR1 and CDR2: LNHDA, SQIVND (reference sequence). Trimming cost V 3 bases and J 6 bases, with 9 bases left between them. The CDR3 is made up of 13 amino acids. This CDR3 reads CASSMGRENTIYF. The CDR3 nucleotides are TGTGCCAGTAGTATGGGCAGGGAAAACACCATATATTTT.

The rearrangement links TRBV5-1 to TRBJ2-7; D is possibly TRBD1 (6 bases). Trimming stripped 2 bases from V and 5 bases from J, with 8 bases between. CDR3 length: 12 amino acids. CDR1 SGHRS and CDR2 YFSETQ come from the germline V gene. The CDR3 loop is CASSLQGNEQYF. The CDR3 region has the DNA TGCGCCAGCAGCTTACAGGGTAACGAGCAGTACTTC.

This chain links TRBV5-1 with TRBJ2-7; TRBD1 might be the D (5 bases). The CDR3 is 14 amino acids. With 4 bases removed from V and 0 bases from J, the gap between germline ends came to 11 bases. Germline V lookup: CDR1 SGHRS, CDR2 YFSETQ. The CDR3 DNA follows: TGCGCCAGCAGCCTTGGGGCCCGCTCCTACGAGCAGTACTTC. It translates to CASSLGARSYEQYF.

This chain joins TRBV29-1 and TRBJ2-2; TRBD2 matches 12 bases. CDR1 is SQVTM, CDR2 ANQGSEA, per germline. This CDR3 has 13 amino acids. V shed 4 bases, J shed 7 bases, and the junction held 1 base outside the gene matches. CDR3 in amino acids: CSVGGLAGGELFF. CDR3 coding DNA: TGCAGCGTTGGGGGACTAGCGGGCGGGGAGCTGTTTTTT.

The gene calls are TRBV2 and TRBJ2-5, with TRBD1 as a possible D gene (6 bases). This CDR3 has 12 amino acids. Germline V gives CDR1 SNHLY, CDR2 FYNNEI. V lost 6 bases to trimming and J lost 6 bases, with 11 bases between them. The DNA of the CDR3 is TGTGCCAGCAGCAGGGGCATGCAGACCCAGTACTTC. Translation gives CASSRGMQTQYF.

The rearrangement uses TRBV4-2 and TRBJ1-2; 10 nucleotides line up with TRBD1. In germline, CDR1 is LGHNA, CDR2 YNFKEQ. V lost 6 bases to trimming and J lost 3 bases; unmatched junction nucleotides: 10. This CDR3 has 16 residues. The CDR3 region has the DNA TGTGCCAGCAGACTGGATGGGACAGGGGCTGACTATGGCTACACCTTC. Its protein product is CASRLDGTGADYGYTF.

In DNA, the CDR3 is TGTGCCAGCAGTTTAAAGGGACAGGGGGTGAACACTGAAGCTTTCTTT. Encoded protein: CASSLKGQGVNTEAFF. This chain joins TRBV27 and TRBJ1-1, with 11 bases aligning to TRBD1. This CDR3 is 16 amino acids long. V trimming: 2 bases; J trimming: 0 bases; junction bases outside the gene matches: 2. Looked up from germline, CDR1 is MNHEY and CDR2 is SMNVEV (reference sequence).